This TCR beta chain was sequenced in a study of cytomegalovirus exposure and HLA in healthy donors. The overall study: Counted in an early data release were about 85 million unique TCRs from HLA-typed donors.

The PCR was carried out with 60 Vbeta primers and 13 Jbeta primers. The assay was immunoSEQ multiplex PCR, and TCRdb's table has in-frame clones only and misses some. Of 90,000 to 110,000 clones listed, roughly four fifths are singletons. Turning to this clone: Its matching antigen is unknown.

Findings and caveats of the study: TCR beta V- and J-gene trimming, according to a later analysis, was linked to a missense DCLRE1C variant. Rarity marked most TCR sequences, yet some public TCRs occurred in many donors.

The junction had 10 bases not matched to a gene; V was cut back by 5 bases and J by 4 bases. This CDR3 contains 16 residues. Germline CDR1 SGHNT, CDR2 YENEEA. The chain joins TRBV11-3 to TRBJ2-5; TRBD1 agrees at 10 bases. The sequence was collected from a man aged 35 to 55 in good health and CMV-seronegative. The source material was PBMCs. The CDR3, as DNA: TGTGCCAGCAGCGCCCGACAGGGGGCGATCGGAGAGACCCAGTACTTC. Its translation is CASSARQGAIGETQYF.